This T cell receptor (beta chain) was sequenced for a study of cytomegalovirus exposure and HLA in healthy donors (dated by TCRdb to 2015 to 2018). Study-level background: According to an earlier analysis of 587 of the donors, roughly 180 million T cells yielded some 110 million unique TCR beta sequences and around 300 Gb of sequence data. About 280 gigabases of sequencing data and approximately 80 million unique TCR sequences were included in an early release covering around 650 HLA-typed donors. The genetic ancestry cluster associated with self-reported Caucasian donors included roughly four fifths of the 350 to 500 genotyped donors. The study aimed to test whether cataloging public T cell receptors could reveal signatures of past pathogen exposure. The study used immunosequencing to profile the T cell repertoires of about 670 subjects and linked those repertoires to cytomegalovirus serostatus. A separate validation cohort of roughly 130 different subjects was used in addition to the approximately 610-subject first cohort. High-throughput TCR immunosequencing, statistical association of individual TCRs with disease status, and machine learning were combined to predict cytomegalovirus infection status. In a later analysis, previously published TCR beta repertoires from several hundred donors were re-analyzed and high-resolution HLA genotyping was added so that TCR occurrence patterns could be studied. Rather than drawing on any new phenotypic data, the later analysis identified candidate immune exposures from TCR beta sequences and the way those sequences occurred across donors. In an earlier analysis of around 540 of the donors, high-throughput TCR beta sequencing was used to judge whether each TCR beta V gene segment behaved as functional or pseudogenic. Donor age, sex, ethnicity and CMV serostatus were compiled together with the repertoire data. Genome-wide SNP genotypes for about 60% of the 666 donors were used in a later genetic analysis, which treated that subset as a discovery cohort. Every repertoire in the discovery cohort had been generated on one and the same sequencing platform. HLA typing covered class I and class II loci at four-digit resolution. Typing coverage differed by locus: A, B, C, DRB1 and DQB1 were typed in about 620-640 donors, DQA1 in 500 to 550, DPA1 in around 610, and DPB1 in 472. Because of strong linkage in the cohort, five DR-DQ haplotypes were treated as single units for association and clustering. Among 398 genotyped donors of the cohort, an average of 235,054 unique TCR beta nucleotide sequences were sequenced per donor, roughly a sixth of them non-productive. Study-wide findings and limitations: A further reported finding was that TCR beta sequences accurately predicted the HLA-A and HLA-B alleles for most subjects in the first cohort. Because HLA typing was unavailable for some donors at each locus, only the typed subset was used in association tests. A group of highly shared sequence variants was considered likely to be a technical artifact of the sequencing pipeline. It was suggested by the authors that the approach could potentially be generalized to other disease states and immunological phenotypes. According to a later analysis, parvovirus B19, influenza, CMV and Epstein-Barr virus appeared linked to several top co-occurrence clusters. According to a later analysis, TCR association rates differed among HLA loci, with DRB1 alleles showing the most associated TCRs and HLA-C alleles showing the fewest. Assigning TCR associations to individual alleles was difficult when HLA alleles, especially DR and DQ, strongly co-occurred. V-gene and J-gene trimming of TCR beta chains was associated with a missense DCLRE1C variant in a later genetic analysis, and the association was replicated in an independent cohort. In a later analysis, HLA-associated TCR beta chains showed more clonal expansion and lower generation probabilities than non-associated chains that were equally common. Presence/absence analyses assumed roughly uniform sequencing depth across donors, an assumption that may not hold. For the cohort, immune exposure information was limited to CMV serostatus. Because the 87-base-pair reads could not distinguish some IMGT-functional V segments, including TRBV6-2 and TRBV6-3, those segments were excluded. In both the original and validation cohorts, the classifier was reported to diagnose cytomegalovirus status with high specificity and sensitivity. A total of 164 TCR beta chains were listed by the study as associated with cytomegalovirus. The cohort was sequenced for TCR beta chains only, and without alpha or paired-chain data the features that could be detected were limited. Because counts were too low, roughly 18 rarely observed V segments, including chromosome 9 orphons, were left out of the earlier analysis of some 600 of the donors. In a later analysis, most CMV-associated TCR beta chains were found to appear HLA-restricted, with HLA associations seemingly driven largely by CMV exposure. A later genetic analysis reported fewer N-insertions in productive TCRs among donors in an Asian-associated ancestry cluster than the roughly 670-donor mean. Linkage disequilibrium might explain the correlated functional status among segregating V segments, but an unknown experimental factor could not be ruled out. Most TCR sequences were seen in very few donors, while some public TCRs were found in many individuals. In vitro tests confirmed that a few of the cytomegalovirus-associated TCR beta chains recognize cytomegalovirus antigens. In an earlier analysis of some 640 of the donors, most TCR beta V segments were observed in productive rearrangements about 90% or about 30% of the time, broadly matching IMGT annotations. At a false discovery rate of 0.05, a later analysis linked some 17,000 TCR beta sequences to specific HLA alleles.

Libraries were made using the immunoSEQ multiplex PCR assay. A mixture of 60 forward primers for TCR Vbeta segments and 13 reverse primers for TCR Jbeta segments was used in the multiplex PCR. Amplification of the CDR3 region of rearranged TCR beta genes was performed with a multiplex PCR assay on genomic DNA. The amplified TCR beta libraries were sequenced on the Illumina HiSeq System as 87-base-pair reads. The study's processing was this. A later analysis counted about 80 million unique TCR beta chains across the 666 repertoires, and around 9.9 million of these chains were shared by at least two donors. Raw reads were error-corrected and collapsed into unique sequences by a nearest-neighbor algorithm in which closely related sequences were merged to remove PCR and sequencing errors. CDR3 sequences were aligned to IMGT reference sequences to assign V, D and J gene segments. Each retained sequence needed at least a six-nucleotide match to both a V gene segment and a J gene segment. A rearrangement counted as productive if the CDR3 had no stop codons and remained in frame with V and J, and every other rearrangement counted as non-productive. Following IMGT convention, CDR3 was defined as the stretch from the second conserved V-encoded cysteine to the conserved J-encoded phenylalanine. In an earlier analysis of around 570 of the donors, sequences lacking an unambiguous match to a single V gene segment were excluded. An earlier analysis of under 750 of the donors called V segments functional above 56.7% productive rearrangements and segregating when the between-donor standard deviation exceeded 5%. A statistical classification framework was built to diagnose cytomegalovirus status from the catalog of TCR beta chain sequences. A later analysis assigned V and J genes by comparing TCR nucleotide sequences with IMGT/GENE-DB human TR gene sequences. A later analysis assigned CDR3 sequences and most-parsimonious VDJ recombination scenarios with the TCRdist pipeline. In a later analysis, each TCR beta chain was defined by its CDR3 amino acid sequence together with its V-gene family, and reads without a unique V-gene family were excluded. A later analysis removed roughly 590 highly shared, low-generation-probability nucleotide sequences to deal with suspected cross-contamination and a sequencing artifact. A later analysis calculated a clonal expansion index for each public chain from normalized within-repertoire ranks of inferred template counts. Generation probabilities in a later analysis came from a VDJ recombination model fitted to out-of-frame rearrangements, and those results were checked against IGoR. A later analysis scored TCR-TCR, TCR-HLA and TCR-CMV co-occurrence with hypergeometric tests, applying a repertoire-size bias correction to TCR pairs. In a later analysis, false discovery rates were estimated by permuting HLA or CMV assignments 20 times. A later analysis grouped co-occurring TCRs with DBSCAN, adding TCRdist sequence similarity when clustering within HLA-allele-positive subsets. Co-occurrence clustering excluded repertoires with fewer than 30,000 or more than 120,000 public chains, plus five with anomalous nucleotide sharing. TCRdb limited this immuneACCESS table to in-frame rearrangements with V and J called. A share of clones is missing; checked studies link under half to unresolved V genes, and the rest is unexplained. That table gives V, J and clone size, and the DNA gave D and trimming. This sample is represented by some 100,000 clones; 75% to 85% of them were singletons. The ten largest clones capture around 4% of the sample.

For this clone: It lacks a known antigen. Qualities for individual bases were not recorded, and no much larger clone is one base off.

CDR1 and CDR2 were assigned from the germline V gene as LGHNT and FRNRAP. The V and J ends are trimmed by 3 bases and 8 bases, leaving 16 bases between them. From the cysteine through the phenylalanine, the CDR3 covers 15 amino acids. Kept here is only the CDR3 DNA, which spans 45 bases and is read in frame from base 1. The cohort was made up of several hundred healthy bone marrow donors. Cohort members were all nominally healthy when sampled, although unrecorded immune exposures were likely present. The donor was CMV seropositive and belonged to the group of about 290 seropositive cohort members. Each donor provided a peripheral blood sample, and peripheral blood mononuclear cells were used for TCR beta sequencing. Genomic DNA was extracted from the blood cell samples with the Qiagen DNeasy Blood Extraction Kit.

This chain is built from TRBV12-5 and TRBJ1-4; too little of a D gene remains to name it. Sequencing was performed on PBMCs. This receptor was taken from a female donor in good health and CMV-seropositive. The CDR3 reads as follows: CASGFWEVFGEKLFF. The DNA sequence is given as TGTGCTAGTGGTTTTTGGGAGGTCTTCGGGGAAAAACTGTTTTTT. Supplemented by the reference TRBV12-5 and TRBJ1-4 proteins around the CDR3, the complete variable domain is DARVTQTPRHKVTEMGQEVTMRCQPILGHNTVFWYRQTMMQGLELLAYFRNRAPLDDSGMPKDRFSAEMPDATLATLKIQPSEPRDSAVYFCASGFWEVFGEKLFFGSGTQLSVL.